Sequencing of this T cell receptor beta chain was carried out in a study of T cell repertoires in cytomegalovirus infection. Notes on the study in general: CMV-specific TCR beta clonotypes restricted by HLA-C dominated the ex vivo response. Summed frequency of shared TCR beta families picked out CMV carriers who also had the relevant HLA.

To note about this clonotype: The antigen is not known. Mismatch with germline at one junction end may stem from a read error.

The length of the CDR3 is 14 residues. Germline-derived CDR1 and CDR2 are DFQATT and SNEGSKA (reference sequence). TCRdb recomputed calls from the reads with MiXCR, one row per CDR3 protein. Of under 800,000 distinct CDR3 sequences in the sample, 20% to 30% were seen once. The TCR was taken from a human donor in good health (CMV status not recorded). Some clones in this sample may be carry-over from other donors' samples. The sequenced sample consisted of CD8+ T cells from PBMCs. The V and J genes are TRBV20-1 and TRBJ2-3, with 11 bases matching TRBD2. The CDR3 bases are TGCAGTGCCAATAGCGGGGGGGCCTCAGATATGCAGTATTTT. Its translation: CSANSGGASDMQYF.